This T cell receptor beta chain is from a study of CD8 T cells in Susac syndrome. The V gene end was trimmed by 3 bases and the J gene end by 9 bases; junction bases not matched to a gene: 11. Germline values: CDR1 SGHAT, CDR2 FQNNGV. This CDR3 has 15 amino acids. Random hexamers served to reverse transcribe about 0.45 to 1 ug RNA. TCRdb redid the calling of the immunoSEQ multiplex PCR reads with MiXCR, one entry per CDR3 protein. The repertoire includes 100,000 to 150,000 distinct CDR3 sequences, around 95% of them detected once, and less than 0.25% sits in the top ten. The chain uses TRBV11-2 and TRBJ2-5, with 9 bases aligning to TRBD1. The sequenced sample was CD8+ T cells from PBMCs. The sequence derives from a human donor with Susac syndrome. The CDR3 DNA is TGTGCCAGCAGCTTCGGGACAGGGTTGATAGGGGCCCAGTACTTC. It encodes CASSFGTGLIGAQYF.